This T cell receptor (beta chain) was sequenced during a study of blood T cell repertoires in COVID-19. The germline CDR1 and CDR2 sequences are MGHRA and YSYEKL. The CDR3 sequence is 15 residues long. V lost 6 bases to trimming and J lost 2 bases; unmatched junction nucleotides: 2. The repertoire was sequenced with immunoSEQ multiplex PCR; TCRdb's copy has only in-frame clones and lacks some. The sample contains 150,000 or so clones, about 80% of which appear only once. Sequenced: peripheral blood. The TCR comes from a man aged 70-80 years who had recovered from COVID-19. This rearrangement joins TRBV4-1 to TRBJ2-1; the match to TRBD1 covers 12 bases. CDR3 sequence: CASRGTGGTYNEQFF. The CDR3 DNA reads TGCGCCAGCAGGGGGACAGGGGGCACCTACAATGAGCAGTTCTTC.